One sample yielded the 13 T cell receptor beta chains listed below, sequenced in a study of T cell repertoires in cytomegalovirus infection. TCRdb reprocessed the reads with MiXCR, giving one entry per CDR3 protein. The profile covers 250,000 to 300,000 distinct CDR3 sequences, with roughly 26% appearing a single time and around 13% taken by the ten largest. Material for sequencing was PBMCs. All receptors come from a human donor in good health (CMV status not recorded). Some clones in this sample may be carry-over from other donors' samples.

V usage is TRBV28 and J usage is TRBJ1-3, with unresolved D. The CDR3 spans 14 residues. V lost 4 bases, J lost 2 bases, and 9 bases lay in between. Germline V gene sequence: CDR1 MDHEN, CDR2 SYDVKM. The CDR3 DNA follows: TGTGCCAGCAGTTGGGTGGGAACTGGAAACACCATATATTTT. Amino acid sequence: CASSWVGTGNTIYF.

This clonotype was observed many times. This chain uses TRBV6-5 with TRBJ1-1; 7 bases agree with TRBD1. The CDR3 length is 13 residues. J lost 4 bases, V lost 6 bases, and 5 bases had no gene match. In germline, CDR1 is MNHEY, CDR2 SVGAGI. CDR3 bases: TGTGCCAGCAGCCCACAGGGGCCCACTGAAGCTTTCTTT. Protein product: CASSPQGPTEAFF.

The chain combines TRBV7-2 with TRBJ2-1, with D perhaps TRBD2 (5 bases). V lost 5 bases and J lost 5, with 10 bases in between. From germline, CDR1 is SGHTA and CDR2 FQGNSA. CDR3 length equals 13 residues. In DNA form, the CDR3 reads TGTGCCAGCAGCCAGGACTGGAACAATGAGCAGTTCTTC. It codes for CASSQDWNNEQFF.

This chain connects TRBV6-5 to TRBJ2-6; D tentatively reads TRBD1 or TRBD2 (5 bases each). The CDR3 is 16 amino acids. Germline loops: CDR1 MNHEY, CDR2 SVGAGI. Trimming shortened V by 5 bases and J by 3 bases, and 14 bases separated the two germline ends. Here the CDR3 DNA reads TGTGCCAGCAGTCAAACCCCGGGACGTGGGGCCAACGTCCTGACTTTC. This translates into CASSQTPGRGANVLTF.

In this sample, this clonotype turned up many times. The V gene is TRBV28, the J gene TRBJ1-6; no clear D. Germline V gene sequence: CDR1 MDHEN, CDR2 SYDVKM. Trimming left V 8 bases short and J 10 bases short, with 15 bases between. The CDR3 contains 13 residues. The DNA for the CDR3 is TGTGCCAGCGGTGTACTCGAAAGGTCACCCCTCCACTTT. It encodes CASGVLERSPLHF.

This clonotype showed up just a few times. The rearrangement links TRBV20-1 to TRBJ2-2; D may be TRBD2 (5 bases). The CDR3 has 15 amino acids. In germline, CDR1 is DFQATT, CDR2 SNEGSKA (reference sequence). Between the trimmed V and J ends, which lost 0 bases and 1 base, there was a span of 9 bases. The CDR3 region is CSARDRRWNTGELFF. The DNA for the CDR3 is TGCAGTGCTAGAGATCGGAGGTGGAACACCGGGGAGCTGTTTTTT.

The V gene is TRBV7-8, the J gene TRBJ2-3, with a possible D match to TRBD1 (6 bases). Per the germline V gene, CDR1 is SGHVS and CDR2 is FQNEAQ. V gave up 7 bases and J gave up 0 bases, with 20 bases separating them. The CDR3 loop spans 17 amino acids. CDR3 amino acids: CASNLWGRSSSTDTQYF. The CDR3 DNA follows: TGTGCCAGCAACCTATGGGGGCGGAGTTCTAGCACAGATACGCAGTATTTT.

Many counts were recorded for this clonotype. The V call is TRBV11-2, the J call TRBJ1-5; 9 bases agree with TRBD1. V dropped 2 bases and J dropped 6; count of bases not matched to a gene: 8. The CDR3 length is 16 residues. CDR1 and CDR2 (germline): SGHAT, FQNNGV. The DNA of the CDR3 is TGTGCCAGCAGCTTATGGACAGGGGCGGGCGTTCAGCCCCAGCATTTT. This sequence encodes CASSLWTGAGVQPQHF.

This clonotype showed up just a few times. The genes are TRBV10-2 and TRBJ1-5; the D gene is possibly TRBD1 (6 bases). Per the germline V gene, CDR1 is WSHSY and CDR2 is SAAADI. The CDR3 consists of 14 residues. Trimming took off 0 bases at V and 6 bases at J, with 9 bases between the two ends. As DNA, the CDR3 is TGCGCCAGCAGTGAGTCGCAGGGGCGTCAGCCCCAGCATTTT. Amino acids: CASSESQGRQPQHF.

This clonotype was seen a handful of times. This chain uses TRBV24-1 with TRBJ2-5, with 8 bases that match TRBD2. V trimming: 4 bases; J trimming: 4 bases; junction bases outside the gene matches: 7. The germline V gene encodes CDR1 KGHDR and CDR2 SFDVKD. The CDR3 is 15 residues long. The CDR3 here is CATSDGTRIGETQYF. The CDR3 nucleotides read TGTGCCACCAGTGACGGGACTAGGATCGGAGAGACCCAGTACTTC.

This chain connects TRBV6-5 to TRBJ1-5, with D tentatively TRBD1 (6 bases). The CDR3 has 16 amino acids. Trimming took 5 bases from V and 1 from J, leaving 15 bases between them. CDR1 and CDR2 from the germline V gene are MNHEY and SVGAGI. CDR3 DNA: TGTGCCAGCAGTCCAGGGGTTTTCGGAAGCAATCAGCCCCAGCATTTT. Protein product: CASSPGVFGSNQPQHF.

The chain recombines TRBV12-3 or TRBV12-4 with TRBJ2-7; 10 nucleotides match TRBD2. This CDR3 is built from 12 residues. CDR3 amino acids: CASSLAGAEQYV. The CDR3 DNA reads TGTGCCAGCAGTCTAGCGGGAGCCGAGCAGTACGTC.

The table lists this clonotype with many counts. The chain carries TRBV28 and TRBJ1-1; TRBD1 is a possible D gene (5 bases). Trimming took 7 bases from V and 6 from J, leaving 24 bases between them. The CDR3 totals 16 residues. Germline V gene sequence: CDR1 MDHEN, CDR2 SYDVKM. The CDR3 DNA is TGTGCCAGCAATCCTAAGGCAGTTGGGGGTGTGGCTGAAGCTTTCTTT. Translation: CASNPKAVGGVAEAFF.